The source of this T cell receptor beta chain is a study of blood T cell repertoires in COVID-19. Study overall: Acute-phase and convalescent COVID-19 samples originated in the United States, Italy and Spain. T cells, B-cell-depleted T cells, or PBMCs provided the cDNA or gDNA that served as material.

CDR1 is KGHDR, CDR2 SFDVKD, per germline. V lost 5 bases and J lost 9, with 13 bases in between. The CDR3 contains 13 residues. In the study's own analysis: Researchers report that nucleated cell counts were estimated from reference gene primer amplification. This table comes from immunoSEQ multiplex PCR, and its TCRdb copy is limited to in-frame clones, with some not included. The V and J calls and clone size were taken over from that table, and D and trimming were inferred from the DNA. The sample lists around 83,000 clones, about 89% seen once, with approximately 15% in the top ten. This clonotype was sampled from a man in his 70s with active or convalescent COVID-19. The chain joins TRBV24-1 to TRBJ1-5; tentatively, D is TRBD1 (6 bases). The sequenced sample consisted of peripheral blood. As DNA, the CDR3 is TGTGCCACCAGTGTTGAGGGGGTGGGGCCCCAGCATTTT. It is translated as CATSVEGVGPQHF.